Listed here are 2 T cell receptor beta chains from one sample, sequenced in a study of brain T cells in children with intractable seizures (dated by TCRdb to the early 2020s). Libraries were constructed by the immunoSEQ multiplex PCR assay. TCRdb provides this immuneACCESS table in a form limited to in-frame rearrangements. Some clones are lacking; in checked studies, under half of them reflect an unresolved V gene, and why the rest are absent is not known. Counted in this sample were 55,000 to 80,000 clones; approximately 94% of them appeared once. The ten largest clonotypes hold roughly 0.38% of the sample. The label giving this sample's time point can be read as: resected brain tissue, or blood drawn just prior to surgery. Sequencing used peripheral blood, obtained at surgery. The origin of the receptors is a boy under two years old with focal cortical dysplasia and intractable seizures.

This sequence joins TRBV3-1 (or the pseudogene TRBV3-2) and TRBJ2-7; 8 nucleotides align to TRBD1. Germline-derived CDR1 and CDR2 are LGHDT and YNNKEL (reference sequence). Trimming cost V 2 bases and J 5 bases; bases outside gene matches: 11. This CDR3 spans 16 amino acids. The CDR3: CASSQSPTGEYHEQYF. For the CDR3, the DNA is TGTGCCAGCAGCCAAAGCCCGACAGGGGAATACCACGAGCAGTACTTC.

The table lists this clone with a count of one. In DNA, the CDR3 is TGTGCCAGCTCACCACCAGGATCGAACACTGAAGCTTTCTTT. This gives the protein CASSPPGSNTEAFF. This chain links TRBV18 with TRBJ1-1; no reliable D call. V was pared by 0 bases and J by 1 base, with 6 bases between. The CDR3 is 14 residues long. The V gene's germline CDR1 is KGHSH and CDR2 LQKENI.